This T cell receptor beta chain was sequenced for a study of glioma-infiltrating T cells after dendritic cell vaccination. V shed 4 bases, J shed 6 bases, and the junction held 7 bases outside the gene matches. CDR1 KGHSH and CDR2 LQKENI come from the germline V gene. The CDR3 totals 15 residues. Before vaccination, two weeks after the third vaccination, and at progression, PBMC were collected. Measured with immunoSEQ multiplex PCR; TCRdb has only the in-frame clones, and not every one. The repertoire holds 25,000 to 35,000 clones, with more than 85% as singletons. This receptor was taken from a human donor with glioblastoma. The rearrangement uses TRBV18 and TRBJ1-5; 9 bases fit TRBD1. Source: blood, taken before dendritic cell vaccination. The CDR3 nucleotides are TGTGCCAGCTCACGGCGGACAGGGGTCGCTCAGCCCCAGCATTTT. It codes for CASSRRTGVAQPQHF.